The source of this T cell receptor (beta chain) is a study of blood T cell repertoires in COVID-19 (dated by TCRdb to the early 2020s). About the full investigation: Collaborator samples came from the United States, Italy and Spain and covered acute and convalescent phases of COVID-19. Where available, HLA class I and class II types were obtained from metadata supplied by the sample provider rather than from assay-based typing. The repertoires were released in a freely available public database intended as a resource for research on the immune response to SARS-CoV-2. Deeply sampled blood TCRbeta repertoires from subjects exposed to, actively infected with, or recovered from COVID-19 were included in the dataset. The samples were drawn from the first 160 participants of the ongoing ImmuneRACE study and from 1,254 subjects provided by 6 global collaborators. The material from the prospective study consisted of cDNA or gDNA derived from T cells, B-cell-depleted T cells, or PBMCs. Sample metadata almost always included a de-identified subject ID, COVID-19 status, age in years and sex. The paper's findings and limits, for the study overall: The amount of clinical and demographic metadata varied by source and participant and was provided uncurated.

Collaborating institutions collected whole blood in K2EDTA tubes following their own protocols. Collaborator samples were shipped for TCRbeta analysis as frozen whole blood, isolated PBMCs, or DNA extracted from either sample type. The immunoSEQ Assay, a bias-controlled multiplex PCR, was used to amplify TCRbeta CDR3 regions from genomic DNA. The study's own analysis went as follows. Nucleated cell counts per sample were estimated from amplification of reference gene primers within the assay. To quantify the absolute abundance of each unique TCRbeta CDR3 rearrangement, sequence reads were collapsed and filtered. For each sample, productive Simpson clonality was calculated as the square root of Simpson's diversity index across productive rearrangements. TCRdb holds this immuneACCESS table with in-frame rearrangements only. Some clones are missing; in checked studies, unresolved V genes explain under half, and the rest has no known cause. Clone size and the V and J calls come from that table; the DNA yielded D and trimming. This sample gives about 220,000 clones in total; under 90% of them show up just once. The top ten clonotypes cover roughly 21% of the sample.

Remarks on this clone: Its binding antigen is unknown. Qualities for individual bases were not recorded, and no much larger clone is one base off.

Sequenced sample: peripheral blood. This receptor was taken from a young man with active or convalescent COVID-19.

The CDR3 protein: CASSLDAGGYTF. Read as DNA, the sequence is TGTGCCAGCAGCTTGGATGCGGGAGGCTACACCTTC. This chain is built from TRBV5-4 and TRBJ1-2, with no confident D gene call. Reading from cysteine to phenylalanine, the CDR3 counts 12 amino acids. The read is trimmed to its CDR3 DNA, 36 bases read in frame from base 1. CDR1 and CDR2 are read off the germline V gene (reference sequence) as SGHNT and YYREEE. A distance of 8 bases separates the germline ends of V and J, which lose 0 bases and 8 bases respectively.